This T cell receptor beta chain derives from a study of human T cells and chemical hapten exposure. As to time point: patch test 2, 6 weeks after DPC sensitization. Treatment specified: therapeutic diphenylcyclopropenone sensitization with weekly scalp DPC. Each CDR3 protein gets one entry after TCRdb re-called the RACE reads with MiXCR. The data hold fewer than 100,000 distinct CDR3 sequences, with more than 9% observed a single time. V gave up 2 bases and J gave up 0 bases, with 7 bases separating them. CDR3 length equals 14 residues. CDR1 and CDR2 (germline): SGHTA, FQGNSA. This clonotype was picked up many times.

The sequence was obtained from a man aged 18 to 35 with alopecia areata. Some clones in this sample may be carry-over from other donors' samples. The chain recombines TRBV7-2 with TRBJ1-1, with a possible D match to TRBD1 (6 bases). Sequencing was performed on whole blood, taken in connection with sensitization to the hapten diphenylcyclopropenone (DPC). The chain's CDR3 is CASSLSGVNTEAFF. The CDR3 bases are TGTGCCAGCAGCTTATCAGGGGTGAACACTGAAGCTTTCTTT.